This entry lists 28 T cell receptor beta chains sequenced from one sample in a study of lung T cells in sarcoidosis with Löfgren's syndrome. MiXCR was run by TCRdb on the reads, yielding one entry per CDR3 protein. The sample lists tens of thousands of distinct CDR3 sequences; 21% were seen once. What was sequenced was CD4+ T cells from PBMCs. Receptors were obtained from a human donor with sarcoidosis (Löfgren's syndrome or another form), or a control subject (not recorded which).

The rearrangement links TRBV5-1 to TRBJ2-1; possibly TRBD1 for D (6 bases). Trimming shortened V by 4 bases and J by 3 bases, and 14 bases separated the two germline ends. CDR3 length: 15 amino acids. Looked up from germline, CDR1 is SGHRS and CDR2 is YFSETQ. CDR3 sequence (DNA): TGCGCCAGCAGCGCCGCTAGCAGGGGCTACAATGAGCAGTTCTTC. Its protein is CASSAASRGYNEQFF.

The CDR3 loop is CASTRTGGADTQYF. The CDR3 coding sequence is TGCGCCAGCACCCGGACAGGGGGAGCAGATACGCAGTATTTT. The rearrangement links TRBV5-1 to TRBJ2-3, with 10 nucleotides matching TRBD1. V was pared by 6 bases and J by 4 bases, with 5 bases of the junction left unmatched. Germline assignment: CDR1 SGHRS and CDR2 YFSETQ. The CDR3 has 14 residues.

Only a few counts were recorded for this clonotype. The chain uses TRBV12-3 or TRBV12-4 and TRBJ1-3; D not certain. The CDR3 totals 16 residues. Trimming took 4 bases from V and 0 from J, leaving 13 bases between them. CDR3 sequence: CASSYRPGFSGNTIYF. CDR3 nucleotide sequence: TGTGCCAGCAGTTACCGCCCGGGGTTCTCTGGAAACACCATATATTTT.

This clonotype was picked up many times. V gene TRBV28 combines with J gene TRBJ2-3, with D perhaps TRBD1 or TRBD2 (5 bases each). CDR3 size: 15 residues. From germline, CDR1 is MDHEN and CDR2 SYDVKM. The V end lost 6 bases, the J end lost 3 bases, and 16 bases lay between the germline ends. In DNA, the CDR3 is TGTGCCAGCAGCTCGACAGCGGTTGGTACAGATACGCAGTATTTT. This encodes CASSSTAVGTDTQYF.

This clonotype was observed a handful of times. DNA for the CDR3: TGTGCCAGCAGCTCGGCTTCCAACCAACATGAGCAGTTCTTC. As protein: CASSSASNQHEQFF. The gene calls are TRBV7-9 and TRBJ2-1; D not resolved. Germline V gene data show CDR1 as SEHNR and CDR2 as FQNEAQ (reference sequence). The CDR3 extends over 14 amino acids. Trimming shortened V by 4 bases and J by 8 bases, and 15 bases separated the two germline ends.

This clonotype turned up a few times. The V call is TRBV7-4, the J call TRBJ1-3; TRBD1 is a possible D gene (5 bases). The germline V gene encodes CDR1 SGHVT and CDR2 SQSDAQ. With 6 bases removed from V and 0 bases from J, the gap between germline ends came to 12 bases. The CDR3 loop spans 15 amino acids. CDR3 nucleotide sequence: TGTGCCAGCAGGGGACGAGGACTCTCTGGAAACACCATATATTTT. It encodes CASRGRGLSGNTIYF.

CDR3 bases: TGTGCCAGCAGTGTACAGTACTATGGCTACACCTTC. It translates to CASSVQYYGYTF. This chain connects TRBV2 to TRBJ1-2, with D uncertain. The CDR3 has 12 amino acids. The germline V gene encodes CDR1 SNHLY and CDR2 FYNNEI. The V end was cut by 4 bases, the J end by 3 bases, with 6 bases between.

The chain couples TRBV2 to TRBJ1-1; D is unclear. Germline V gives CDR1 SNHLY, CDR2 FYNNEI. The CDR3 loop spans 14 amino acids. The V and J ends lost 4 bases and 1 base respectively, with 10 bases between them. CDR3: CASSAIRQNTEAFF. The CDR3 DNA reads as TGTGCCAGCAGTGCCATTAGGCAGAACACTGAAGCTTTCTTT.

The chain carries TRBV10-1 and TRBJ2-4; the D gene is possibly TRBD2 (5 bases). This CDR3 has 15 residues. Germline values: CDR1 WNHNN, CDR2 SYGVQD (reference sequence). V shed 3 bases and J shed 1 base, with 10 bases lying between them. The CDR3 DNA is TGCGCCAGCAGTGACACGGGGTCCGCCAAAAACATTCAGTACTTC. Translation: CASSDTGSAKNIQYF.

Ten or more counts support this clonotype. The chain recombines TRBV6-1 with TRBJ2-3; D remains ambiguous. Trimming took off 3 bases at V and 2 bases at J, with 12 bases between the two ends. The CDR3 covers 15 residues. From germline, CDR1 is MNHNS and CDR2 SASEGT. The CDR3 here is CASSEGRTLTDTQYF. The DNA of the CDR3 is TGTGCCAGCAGTGAGGGCAGAACTCTCACAGATACGCAGTATTTT.

With respect to this clonotype: Being one base from a much bigger clone, this may be a read error. The rearrangement links TRBV7-9 to TRBJ2-1; TRBD1 matches 7 bases. Germline values: CDR1 SEHNR, CDR2 FQNEAQ (reference sequence). The CDR3 totals 12 residues. The CDR3 nucleotides read TGTGCCAGCAGCCAAGACAGGGAAACTGGGCTCTTC. Translating gives CASSQDRETGLF. Full variable domain (rest looked up from reference TRBV7-9 and TRBJ2-1): DTGVSQNPRHKITKRGQNVTFRCDPISEHNRLYWYRQTLGQGPEFLTYFQNEAQLEKSRLLSDRFSAERPKGSFSTLEIQRTEQGDSAMYLCASSQDRETGLFGPGTRLTVL.

This clonotype is judged medium-sized. The chain recombines TRBV6-1 with TRBJ1-1; unclear D gene. V was shortened by 8 bases and J by 9 bases, with 19 bases between the two germline ends. This CDR3 region has 13 residues. Germline V gene sequence: CDR1 MNHNS, CDR2 SASEGT. The CDR3 DNA follows: TGTGCCAGCCTTAAACCGGGCCCCGGGAAAGCTTTCTTT. Residues: CASLKPGPGKAFF.

In the case of this clonotype: A read error may explain this, as a much larger clone is one base away. V and J are TRBV25-1 and TRBJ1-4, with 7 bases lining up with TRBD1. CDR1 is MGHDK, CDR2 SYGVNS, per germline. Trimming removed 11 bases from V and 5 bases from J; junction bases left unmatched: 8. This CDR3 is 13 amino acids long. The CDR3, as DNA: TGTGCCTCAAAACAGGGGTCGAATGAAAAACTGTTTTTT. Its protein product is CASKQGSNEKLFF.

This clonotype was seen at least ten times. V is TRBV7-2 and J is TRBJ2-3; D unresolved. Germline CDR1 is SGHTA and CDR2 is FQGNSA. Trimming pared 4 bases from V and 9 bases from J, leaving 8 bases between. CDR3 length equals 11 residues. The CDR3: CASSSVITQYF. CDR3 bases: TGTGCCAGCAGCTCGGTCATCACGCAGTATTTT.

The table lists this clonotype with a few counts. The chain carries TRBV29-1 and TRBJ2-7, with D perhaps given as TRBD1 or TRBD2 (5 bases each). Germline assignment: CDR1 SQVTM and CDR2 ANQGSEA. The V end was cut by 4 bases, the J end by 4 bases, with 14 bases between. The CDR3 loop spans 13 amino acids. The CDR3 DNA is TGCAGCGTTGGGGCAGGGACGGGTTACGAGCAGTACTTC. Its translation is CSVGAGTGYEQYF.

The CDR3 spells CASSPGTSGRPSEQFF. CDR3 DNA sequence: TGTGCCAGCAGCCCGGGGACTAGCGGGAGGCCCAGTGAGCAGTTCTTC. The V and J genes are TRBV7-2 and TRBJ2-1, with 15 nucleotides matching TRBD2. Germline CDR1 is SGHTA and CDR2 is FQGNSA. The CDR3 is 16 residues long. Unmatched junction bases numbered 8, after V lost 5 bases and J lost 9 bases.

This chain links TRBV2 with TRBJ2-3; no firm D call. Trimming stripped 3 bases from V and 10 bases from J, with 11 bases between. Per germline, CDR1 SNHLY and CDR2 FYNNEI. The CDR3 sequence is 12 residues long. This CDR3 is CASSDRSSAQYF. The CDR3 nucleotides are TGTGCCAGCAGTGATCGGTCGTCAGCGCAGTATTTT.

A note on this clonotype: A much larger clone differs from this one at a single base, so this may be a read error. This sequence joins TRBV6-5 and TRBJ1-1, with a weak D call TRBD1 (6 bases). Germline V gene data show CDR1 as MNHEY and CDR2 as SVGAGI. There are 15 residues in the CDR3. CDR3 nucleotides: TGTGCCGGCACTAGATCAAGGGGGGCGAACACTGGAGCTTTCTTT. Translation: CAGTRSRGANTGAFF.

The chain links TRBV12-3 or TRBV12-4 to TRBJ2-1; the D is unclear. V was shortened by 5 bases and J by 6 bases, with 14 bases between the two germline ends. This CDR3 is 14 amino acids long. CDR3 bases: TGTGCCAGCAGTCTCCAGCGTGTAGGCAATGAGCAGTTCTTC. It specifies CASSLQRVGNEQFF.

This clonotype was detected many times. This chain connects TRBV7-9 to TRBJ1-2; TRBD1 matches 7 bases. This CDR3 comprises 13 residues. CDR1 is SEHNR and CDR2 is FQNEAQ in the germline V gene (reference sequence). Trimming removed 1 base from V and 7 bases from J; junction bases left unmatched: 3. The CDR3 reads CASSLEQGIGYTF. The CDR3 bases are TGTGCCAGCAGCTTAGAACAGGGGATTGGCTACACCTTC.

In this sample, this clonotype turned up many times. The chain carries TRBV7-2 and TRBJ1-6, with D unclear. Germline values: CDR1 SGHTA, CDR2 FQGNSA. Trimming stripped 4 bases from V and 3 bases from J, with 13 bases between. This CDR3 spans 16 amino acids. DNA of the CDR3: TGTGCCAGCAGCTCCGAGAGAGGGATCTATAATTCACCCCTCCACTTT. It is translated as CASSSERGIYNSPLHF.

The chain links TRBV5-1 to TRBJ1-5; 9 nucleotides match TRBD1. This CDR3 comprises 14 residues. Trimming removed 3 bases from V and 4 bases from J; junction bases left unmatched: 2. Germline CDR1 reads SGHRS; CDR2 reads YFSETQ. CDR3 in DNA: TGCGCCAGCAGCTCAGGGACAGGGAATCAGCCCCAGCATTTT. Protein sequence: CASSSGTGNQPQHF. Using reference TRBV5-1 and TRBJ1-5 for the parts outside the CDR3, the full variable domain is KAGVTQTPRYLIKTRGQQVTLSCSPISGHRSVSWYQQTPGQGLQFLFEYFSETQRNKGNFPGRFSGRQFSNSRSEMNVSTLELGDSALYLCASSSGTGNQPQHFGDGTRLSIL.

This clonotype showed up just a few times. V gene TRBV5-1 combines with J gene TRBJ2-5, with TRBD2 matching 7 bases. Germline assignment: CDR1 SGHRS and CDR2 YFSETQ. The CDR3 sequence is 16 residues long. V was clipped by 4 bases and J by 3 bases; unmatched bases: 12. CDR3 nucleotide sequence: TGCGCCAGCAGCCGGGAAGGCAGCGGGGAAAAAGAGACCCAGTACTTC. It encodes CASSREGSGEKETQYF.

This clonotype came up a few times. CDR3 nucleotide sequence: TGCGCCAGCAGTTATGGACCGGGACAGGGACTCACCTTC. This translates into CASSYGPGQGLTF. The chain has TRBV5-1 and TRBJ1-2; 9 nucleotides line up with TRBD1. V lost 5 bases and J lost 13; bases outside the gene matches: 12. This CDR3 is 13 amino acids long. Germline V gives CDR1 SGHRS, CDR2 YFSETQ.

This clonotype has a handful of counts. The chain carries TRBV28 and TRBJ2-7; 9 positions match TRBD1. The CDR3 loop spans 15 amino acids. V shed 0 bases, J shed 5 bases, and the junction held 5 bases outside the gene matches. Germline CDR1 reads MDHEN; CDR2 reads SYDVKM. DNA for the CDR3: TGTGCCAGCAGTTTATGGAAACAGGGGGCCGACGAGCAGTACTTC. It is translated as CASSLWKQGADEQYF.

This clonotype was seen a few times. A clone one base away is much larger, so this may be a read error. J is TRBJ2-5 and V is TRBV28; the D gene is possibly TRBD2 (5 bases). The CDR3 contains 12 residues. Germline lookup yields CDR1 MDHEN and CDR2 SYDVKM. V was clipped by 4 bases and J by 9 bases, with 12 bases between them. CDR3 residues: CASSSLVEAQYF. The CDR3 region has the DNA TGTGCCAGCAGTTCGCTAGTGGAGGCCCAGTACTTC. The full variable domain, its missing parts supplied by reference TRBV28 and TRBJ2-5, is DVKVTQSSRYLVKRTGEKVFLECVQDMDHENMFWYRQDPGLGLRLIYFSYDVKMKEKGDIPEGYSVSREKKERFSLILESASTNQTSMYLCASSSLVEAQYFGPGTRLLVL.

This clonotype turned up a few times. One end of the junction is discordant with germline, which a read error may explain. This CDR3 reads CANSYRGTGPRVYIQYF. CDR3 bases: TGTGCCAACAGTTACCGGGGTACAGGGCCCCGGGTGTACATTCAGTACTTC. The rearrangement uses TRBV6-5 and TRBJ2-4; tentatively, D is TRBD1 (6 bases). From germline, CDR1 is MNHEY and CDR2 SVGAGI. CDR3 length: 17 residues.

The chain carries TRBV4-2 and TRBJ2-3; 9 bases fit TRBD2. The CDR3 runs 16 residues. Per germline, CDR1 LGHNA and CDR2 YNFKEQ. V lost 0 bases to trimming and J lost 1 base; unmatched junction nucleotides: 2. CDR3 in DNA: TGTGCCAGCAGCCAAGATCCTAGCGGGGGCACAGATACGCAGTATTTT. Its protein product is CASSQDPSGGTDTQYF.